Listed here are 30 T cell receptor beta chains from one sample, sequenced in a study of spatial heterogeneity in lung cancer. MiXCR was run by TCRdb on the 5' RACE reads, yielding one entry per CDR3 protein. The data contain under 15,000 distinct CDR3 sequences, around 4% of them seen just once; the ten biggest clones take up 40% to 55%. Time point of the sample: sample taken at primary tumor resection. Material: PBMCs, obtained at surgery. These receptors all come from a male donor with early-stage non-small cell lung cancer.

At least ten counts were recorded for this clonotype. The rearrangement links TRBV10-3 to TRBJ2-1; TRBD2 agrees at 7 bases. Germline V CDR1 and CDR2: ENHRY, SYGVKD. V shed 8 bases, J shed 5 bases, and the junction held 18 bases outside the gene matches. The CDR3 contains 17 residues. Here the CDR3 DNA reads TGTGCCATCCGGGGGGTATCGGCGGGAGAGCGGGACAATGAGCAGTTCTTC. Its protein is CAIRGVSAGERDNEQFF.

The table lists this clonotype with many counts. The rearrangement links TRBV30 to TRBJ2-5, with D possibly TRBD1 on 6 matching bases. CDR3 size: 12 residues. The germline gives CDR1 GTSNPN, CDR2 SVGIG (reference sequence). The ends were cut back, 7 bases at V and 5 bases at J, with 14 bases in the middle. CDR3 in DNA: TGTGCCTTGCAGGGGCTGGGGGAGACCCAGTACTTC. Translating gives CALQGLGETQYF.

At least ten counts were recorded for this clonotype. V is TRBV20-1 and J is TRBJ1-5, with no clear D. The CDR3 is 14 residues long. The ends were cut back, 7 bases at V and 0 bases at J, with 13 bases in the middle. Germline V gene data show CDR1 as DFQATT and CDR2 as SNEGSKA (reference sequence). The CDR3 region has the DNA TGCAGTGTAGAGGTCCGGTATAGCAATCAGCCCCAGCATTTT. Translated: CSVEVRYSNQPQHF.

This clonotype has ten or more counts. The chain carries TRBV28 and TRBJ2-4; 7 nucleotides match TRBD1. This CDR3 has 15 amino acids. V trimming: 5 bases; J trimming: 2 bases; junction bases outside the gene matches: 6. Germline assignment: CDR1 MDHEN and CDR2 SYDVKM. CDR3 residues: CASSPNRGSKNIQYF. The CDR3 DNA reads as TGTGCCAGCAGTCCAAACAGGGGATCCAAAAACATTCAGTACTTC.

This clonotype was found many times. The V call is TRBV2, the J call TRBJ2-7; D is uncertain. The CDR3 is 14 residues long. Trimming took off 3 bases at V and 0 bases at J, with 9 bases between the two ends. Germline V gene sequence: CDR1 SNHLY, CDR2 FYNNEI. CDR3 DNA sequence: TGTGCCAGCAGTGATGGCAGGTACTCCTACGAGCAGTACTTC. Its protein is CASSDGRYSYEQYF.

This clonotype occurred many times. V usage is TRBV7-2 and J usage is TRBJ2-1; D not resolved. V lost 3 bases, J lost 13 bases, and 13 bases lay in between. CDR3 length: 12 amino acids. Germline V CDR1 and CDR2: SGHTA, FQGNSA. The CDR3 sequence: CASSLSRRPQFF. The CDR3 DNA is TGTGCCAGCAGCTTGTCCCGCCGCCCTCAGTTCTTC.

Ten or more counts support this clonotype. The CDR3 bases are TGCGCCAGCAGTCAAACCCCAGGGAAACCCTACGAGCAGTACTTC. Its translation is CASSQTPGKPYEQYF. The chain joins TRBV23-1 to TRBJ2-7, with a weak D call TRBD1 (5 bases). TRBV23-1 is an ORF; its function is uncertain. This CDR3 is 15 amino acids long. Trimming stripped 2 bases from V and 2 bases from J, with 13 bases between.

Ten or more counts support this clonotype. J is TRBJ2-1 and V is TRBV29-1, with D perhaps matching TRBD1 (6 bases). Trimming left V 7 bases short and J 4 bases short, with 8 bases between. Germline V gene sequence: CDR1 SQVTM, CDR2 ANQGSEA. This CDR3 is 11 amino acids long. CDR3 sequence reads: CSGQEYNEQFF. DNA of the CDR3: TGCAGCGGACAGGAATACAATGAGCAGTTCTTC.

This clonotype is medium-sized (0.01 to 0.1%) in the sample. The V and J genes are TRBV18 and TRBJ2-1; 12 bases agree with TRBD1. Per the germline V gene, CDR1 is KGHSH and CDR2 is LQKENI. V shed 4 bases, J shed 9 bases, and the junction held 10 bases outside the gene matches. CDR3 length: 16 residues. The CDR3 protein is CASSQTGTGGTVEQFF. The CDR3 region has the DNA TGTGCCAGCTCACAAACCGGGACAGGGGGCACGGTTGAGCAGTTCTTC.

The chain is built from TRBV7-6 and TRBJ2-7; 7 bases match TRBD1. The CDR3 runs 15 residues. V dropped 5 bases and J dropped 0; count of bases not matched to a gene: 7. The germline V gene encodes CDR1 SGHVS and CDR2 FNYEAQ. CDR3 loop: CASSVGQDSSYEQYF. CDR3 coding DNA: TGTGCCAGCAGCGTCGGACAGGACAGCTCCTACGAGCAGTACTTC.

This clonotype has a count of ten or more. V is TRBV29-1 and J is TRBJ2-3; D is unresolved. In germline, CDR1 is SQVTM, CDR2 ANQGSEA. Trimming took off 0 bases at V and 4 bases at J, with 14 bases between the two ends. The CDR3 spans 15 residues. The CDR3 loop reads CSVEDRKGGPDTQYF. CDR3 DNA sequence: TGCAGCGTTGAAGATCGGAAGGGTGGCCCAGATACGCAGTATTTT.

This clonotype was picked up many times. This rearrangement joins TRBV10-3 to TRBJ2-5; 8 positions match TRBD2. The CDR3 is 15 residues long. The V segment lost 2 bases and the J segment 3 bases; nucleotides outside the gene matches: 5. The germline V gene has CDR1 ENHRY and CDR2 SYGVKD. CDR3 region: CAISEQVAGKETQYF. The CDR3 coding sequence is TGTGCCATCAGTGAGCAGGTAGCGGGAAAAGAGACCCAGTACTTC.

In its sample, this clonotype was seen many times. This chain joins TRBV10-3 and TRBJ2-2; D remains unclear. V was trimmed by 0 bases and J by 7 bases, leaving 3 bases between them. Germline V gene data show CDR1 as ENHRY and CDR2 as SYGVKD. This CDR3 has 12 residues. CDR3 DNA sequence: TGTGCCATCAGTGAGTCCGGCGGGGAGCTGTTTTTT. Translated, it gives CAISESGGELFF.

This chain links TRBV18 with TRBJ2-1; 10 bases match TRBD2. J gave up 4 bases and V 4 bases, and 7 bases lay outside the gene matches. The CDR3 extends over 16 amino acids. Germline CDR1 and CDR2: KGHSH and LQKENI. CDR3: CASSLAGTSEYNEQFF. The CDR3 region has the DNA TGTGCCAGCTCACTTGCCGGGACTAGCGAGTACAATGAGCAGTTCTTC.

This clonotype has at least ten counts. The V and J genes are TRBV7-9 and TRBJ1-6, with D hard to call. Germline lookup yields CDR1 SEHNR and CDR2 FQNEAQ (reference sequence). The V end lost 1 base, the J end lost 7 bases, and 5 bases lay between the germline ends. This CDR3 is 13 amino acids long. This chain's CDR3 is CASSLVENSPLHF. The DNA of the CDR3 is TGTGCCAGCAGCTTAGTCGAGAATTCACCCCTCCACTTT.

This clonotype was seen repeatedly, ten times or more. The chain joins TRBV6-1 to TRBJ1-1; D is uncertain. V lost 1 base to trimming and J lost 4 bases, with 7 bases between them. There are 13 residues in the CDR3. The germline V gene has CDR1 MNHNS and CDR2 SASEGT. The CDR3 loop reads CASSEGPITEAFF. The CDR3 DNA follows: TGTGCCAGCAGTGAAGGTCCTATCACTGAAGCTTTCTTT.

This clonotype appeared many times. V gene TRBV2 combines with J gene TRBJ1-5; perhaps TRBD1 as D (5 bases). V lost 6 bases, J lost 7 bases, and 16 bases lay in between. CDR1 is SNHLY, CDR2 FYNNEI, per germline. There are 14 residues in the CDR3. This CDR3 reads CASRPGQGPQPQHF. In DNA, the CDR3 is TGTGCCAGCAGACCCGGCCAGGGCCCACAGCCCCAGCATTTT.

Many counts were recorded for this clonotype. The rearrangement links TRBV19 to TRBJ2-1; 12 bases are a match to TRBD2. V shed 3 bases and J 6 bases; nucleotides not matched to a gene: 15. From germline, CDR1 is LNHDA and CDR2 SQIVND (reference sequence). The CDR3 has 19 residues. Written as DNA, the CDR3 is TGTGCCAGTAGTATTAGACTAGCGGGAGTTTTTGCTGGATCCAATGAGCAGTTCTTC. Translating it yields CASSIRLAGVFAGSNEQFF.

This clonotype was found many times. The genes are TRBV5-1 and TRBJ2-3; D uncertain. From germline, CDR1 is SGHRS and CDR2 YFSETQ. V was clipped by 0 bases and J by 1 base, with 9 bases between them. The CDR3 spans 15 residues. CDR3 region: CASSLGVARTDTQYF. DNA for the CDR3: TGCGCCAGCAGCTTGGGGGTGGCTCGCACAGATACGCAGTATTTT.

This clonotype has at least ten counts. This chain links TRBV20-1 with TRBJ1-6; unclear D gene. V lost 3 bases and J lost 6, with 15 bases in between. Germline loops: CDR1 DFQATT, CDR2 SNEGSKA (reference sequence). The CDR3 length is 15 residues. The CDR3 here is CSARVNYRFNSPLHF. The CDR3 region has the DNA TGCAGTGCTAGGGTGAATTACAGATTTAATTCACCCCTCCACTTT.

This clonotype was detected a few times. This chain joins TRBV2 and TRBJ1-4; D is ambiguous. The CDR3 has 14 amino acids. V gave up 3 bases and J gave up 0 bases, with 5 bases separating them. Germline CDR1 reads SNHLY; CDR2 reads FYNNEI. The CDR3 sequence: CASSDGATNEKLFF. In nucleotides, the CDR3 is TGTGCCAGCAGTGATGGTGCAACTAATGAAAAACTGTTTTTT.

The chain combines TRBV12-3 or TRBV12-4 with TRBJ1-3; no firm D call. Trimming left V 6 bases short and J 0 bases short, with 12 bases between. This CDR3 is 15 amino acids long. The CDR3: CASSPTGSSGNTIYF. CDR3 nucleotides: TGTGCCAGCAGCCCGACTGGTAGCTCTGGAAACACCATATATTTT.

This clonotype occurred a few times. The gene calls are TRBV18 and TRBJ2-7; TRBD2 might be the D (6 bases). The CDR3 covers 13 residues. Trimming pared 2 bases from V and 6 bases from J, leaving 11 bases between. CDR1 KGHSH and CDR2 LQKENI come from the germline V gene. The CDR3 sequence: CASSPGAGSEQYF. CDR3 sequence (DNA): TGTGCCAGCTCACCAGGGGCGGGGTCCGAGCAGTACTTC.

This clonotype was observed at least ten times. This rearrangement joins TRBV28 to TRBJ2-3; no reliable D call. V was cut by 8 bases and J by 1 base, with 10 bases left in between. This CDR3 contains 13 residues. Germline V gene sequence: CDR1 MDHEN, CDR2 SYDVKM. The CDR3 loop reads CASLQSGTDTQYF. DNA of the CDR3: TGTGCCAGCCTTCAAAGTGGCACAGATACGCAGTATTTT.

V usage is TRBV2 and J usage is TRBJ2-7; D is unresolved. V was shortened by 5 bases and J by 2 bases, with 13 bases between the two germline ends. The CDR3 sequence is 14 residues long. Looked up from germline, CDR1 is SNHLY and CDR2 is FYNNEI. The CDR3 nucleotides read TGTGCCAGCAGTAAAAGGATCCTCGCCTACGAGCAGTACTTC. Amino acids: CASSKRILAYEQYF.

This clonotype turned up a few times. This chain uses TRBV2 with TRBJ2-1; tentatively, D is TRBD2 (5 bases). This CDR3 comprises 14 residues. The V end was cut by 8 bases, the J end by 6 bases, with 17 bases between. CDR1 is SNHLY and CDR2 is FYNNEI in the germline V gene. CDR3 protein: CASARDSSGNEQFF. CDR3 DNA: TGTGCCAGCGCGAGGGATTCGTCTGGCAATGAGCAGTTCTTC.

This clonotype has a count of ten or more. The J gene is TRBJ2-1, the V gene TRBV20-1; no clear D. The CDR3 loop spans 12 amino acids. V was cut by 8 bases and J by 2 bases, with 10 bases left in between. Germline loops: CDR1 DFQATT, CDR2 SNEGSKA (reference sequence). The CDR3 loop is CSPSDTYNEQFF. The CDR3 bases are TGCAGTCCCTCCGACACCTACAATGAGCAGTTCTTC.

In this sample, this clonotype turned up many times. This chain connects TRBV12-3 or TRBV12-4 to TRBJ2-4, with D possibly matching TRBD2 (5 bases). The CDR3 sequence is 16 residues long. The V end was cut by 6 bases, the J end by 9 bases, with 24 bases between. CDR3 in DNA: TGTGCCAGCAGCCGCCGGATGGGGAGCCTGTCCAGCATTCAGTACTTC. This sequence encodes CASSRRMGSLSSIQYF.

This clonotype came up many times. The chain couples TRBV20-1 to TRBJ1-5; no reliable D call. The germline V gene encodes CDR1 DFQATT and CDR2 SNEGSKA (reference sequence). CDR3 length: 15 amino acids. With 0 bases removed from V and 3 bases from J, the gap between germline ends came to 12 bases. This CDR3 reads CSARDRRTANQPQHF. For the CDR3, the DNA is TGCAGTGCTAGAGATAGGAGGACGGCCAATCAGCCCCAGCATTTT.

In its sample, this clonotype was seen many times. J is TRBJ2-3 and V is TRBV7-2; no definite D call. This CDR3 spans 13 amino acids. V was clipped by 5 bases and J by 6 bases, with 12 bases between them. Germline CDR1 SGHTA, CDR2 FQGNSA. CDR3 residues: CASSPLYYDTQYF. For the CDR3, the DNA is TGTGCCAGCAGCCCACTGTATTACGATACGCAGTATTTT.